This T cell receptor (beta chain) was recovered during a study of shared clonotypes between healthy human individuals. Produced via immunoSEQ multiplex PCR; TCRdb's table is partial and in-frame only. The profile shows hundreds of thousands of clones, roughly 72% of them singletons. V was shortened by 3 bases and J by 2 bases, with 12 bases between the two germline ends. Looked up from germline, CDR1 is SGHNT and CDR2 is YYREEE (reference sequence). This CDR3 has 14 residues. This rearrangement joins TRBV5-4 to TRBJ2-7, with a tentative D call TRBD1 (6 bases). The source is a woman between 25 and 40 years old in good health. Sequenced material: memory CD4+ T cells sorted from blood. Sample subset: CD45RA-negative fraction. The CDR3 nucleotides are TGTGCCAGCAGCTCAGGGGTCGGGGCCTACGAGCAGTACTTC. Encoded protein: CASSSGVGAYEQYF.